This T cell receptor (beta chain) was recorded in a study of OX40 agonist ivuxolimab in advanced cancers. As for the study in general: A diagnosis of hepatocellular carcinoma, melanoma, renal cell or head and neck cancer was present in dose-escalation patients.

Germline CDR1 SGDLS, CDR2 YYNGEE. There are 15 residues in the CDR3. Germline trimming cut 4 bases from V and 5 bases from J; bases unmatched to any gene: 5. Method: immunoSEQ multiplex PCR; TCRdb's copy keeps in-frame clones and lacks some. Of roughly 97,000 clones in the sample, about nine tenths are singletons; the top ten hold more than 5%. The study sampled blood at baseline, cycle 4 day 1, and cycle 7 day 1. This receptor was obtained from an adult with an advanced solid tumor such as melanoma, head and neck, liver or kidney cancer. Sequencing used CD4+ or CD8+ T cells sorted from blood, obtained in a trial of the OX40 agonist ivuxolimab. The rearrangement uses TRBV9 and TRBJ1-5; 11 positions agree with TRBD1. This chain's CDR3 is CASSPGQGDYQPQHF. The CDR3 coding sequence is TGTGCCAGCAGCCCGGGACAGGGGGACTATCAGCCCCAGCATTTT.